This passage covers 21 T cell receptor beta chains from one sample sequenced in a study of early T cells in non-severe SARS-CoV-2 infection. In TCRdb, the 5' RACE reads were re-called with MiXCR into one record per CDR3 protein. The sample contains fewer than 80,000 distinct CDR3 sequences, around 10% of which appear only once. The source was whole blood, collected at baseline. The receptors originated from an adult who was a healthcare worker with PCR-confirmed SARS-CoV-2 infection or an uninfected control (not recorded which).

This chain connects TRBV18 to TRBJ2-3, with 13 bases matching TRBD2. This CDR3 has 18 amino acids. Germline V lookup: CDR1 KGHSH, CDR2 LQKENI. V lost 0 bases and J lost 4; bases outside the gene matches: 7. The CDR3 reads CASSPPPRLAGGPDTQYF. The CDR3 bases are TGTGCCAGCTCACCACCTCCCCGACTAGCGGGGGGTCCAGATACGCAGTATTTT.

V is TRBV7-9 and J is TRBJ2-7; D is ambiguous. V gave up 0 bases and J gave up 5 bases, with 5 bases separating them. In germline, CDR1 is SEHNR, CDR2 FQNEAQ (reference sequence). This CDR3 is 12 amino acids long. This CDR3 is CASSLARHEQYF. CDR3 in DNA: TGTGCCAGCAGCTTAGCGCGCCACGAGCAGTACTTC.

The table lists this clonotype with a few counts. The CDR3 nucleotides are TGCGCCAGCAGCTTGTTGGGGACTCAAGTGAGCACAGATACGCAGTATTTT. Translation: CASSLLGTQVSTDTQYF. This sequence joins TRBV5-1 and TRBJ2-3, with a weak D call TRBD2 (6 bases). This CDR3 has 17 residues. Between the trimmed V and J ends, which lost 1 base and 0 bases, there was a span of 15 bases. CDR1 is SGHRS, CDR2 YFSETQ, per germline.

This clonotype turned up a few times. The J gene is TRBJ2-3, the V gene TRBV10-3, with D possibly being TRBD2 (5 bases). Germline CDR1 is ENHRY and CDR2 is SYGVKD. The V and J ends lost 0 bases and 0 bases respectively, with 16 bases between them. The CDR3 length is 18 residues. In DNA, the CDR3 is TGTGCCATCAGTGAGTCGAGGCGGACTCGAACTAGCACAGATACGCAGTATTTT. Translating it yields CAISESRRTRTSTDTQYF.

This clonotype was seen more than once but under ten times. The chain joins TRBV7-7 to TRBJ2-1; D possibly corresponds to TRBD1 (5 bases). From germline, CDR1 is SSHAT and CDR2 FNYEAQ (reference sequence). V lost 5 bases and J 6 bases, leaving 14 bases between the germline ends. CDR3 length: 14 amino acids. The CDR3 DNA follows: TGTGCCAGCAGCCCGCAGGGTAACTCCAATGAGCAGTTCTTC. As protein: CASSPQGNSNEQFF.

This clonotype was found a few times. J is TRBJ2-1 and V is TRBV5-1; TRBD2 matches 8 bases. The CDR3 loop spans 17 amino acids. J was trimmed by 8 bases and V by 4 bases; bases with no gene match: 17. In germline, CDR1 is SGHRS, CDR2 YFSETQ. Here the CDR3 DNA reads TGCGCCAGCAGCCCGGGGGTACGGCGGGGGGCCGTTTATGAGCAGTTCTTC. Amino acids: CASSPGVRRGAVYEQFF. The entire variable domain, with the rest obtained from reference TRBV5-1 and TRBJ2-1, is as follows: KAGVTQTPRYLIKTRGQQVTLSCSPISGHRSVSWYQQTPGQGLQFLFEYFSETQRNKGNFPGRFSGRQFSNSRSEMNVSTLELGDSALYLCASSPGVRRGAVYEQFFGPGTRLTVL.

This clonotype was counted many times. The rearrangement joins TRBV29-1 to TRBJ1-2, with a possible D match to TRBD1 (6 bases). CDR1 is SQVTM and CDR2 is ANQGSEA in the germline V gene. The CDR3 is 11 residues long. V was shortened by 3 bases and J by 6 bases, with 8 bases between the two germline ends. The CDR3, as DNA: TGCAGCGTTGACAGGGGCCATGGCTACACCTTC. Protein sequence: CSVDRGHGYTF. Variable domain in full (rest from reference TRBV29-1 and TRBJ1-2): SAVISQKPSRDICQRGTSLTIQCQVDSQVTMMFWYRQQPGQSLTLIATANQGSEATYESGFVIDKFPISRPNLTFSTLTVSNMSPEDSSIYLCSVDRGHGYTFGSGTRLTVV.

The rearrangement joins TRBV29-1 to TRBJ2-7; 10 bases agree with TRBD2. This CDR3 is built from 15 residues. Trimming at V came to 6 bases and at J to 2 bases, leaving 10 bases not matched to a gene. The germline CDR1 and CDR2 sequences are SQVTM and ANQGSEA. The CDR3 here is CSVLGLAATPYEQYF. The CDR3 bases are TGCAGCGTGCTCGGACTAGCGGCCACACCCTACGAGCAGTACTTC.

This clonotype has a handful of counts. The rearrangement joins TRBV7-2 to TRBJ2-5; 13 positions match TRBD2. Per the germline V gene, CDR1 is SGHTA and CDR2 is FQGNSA. The CDR3 is made up of 17 amino acids. Losses at the gene ends were 1 base for V and 5 bases for J; bases not matched to a gene: 7. DNA of the CDR3: TGTGCCAGCAGCTTAGTACCTATGGGACTAGCGGGGGAGACCCAGTACTTC. Its translation is CASSLVPMGLAGETQYF.

The J gene is TRBJ2-5, the V gene TRBV7-9; no reliable D call. Germline assignment: CDR1 SEHNR and CDR2 FQNEAQ (reference sequence). Trimming took 3 bases from V and 1 from J, leaving 9 bases between them. The CDR3 has 14 amino acids. CDR3 nucleotide sequence: TGTGCCAGCAGCTTCTCCCCGGTCCAAGAGACCCAGTACTTC. This encodes CASSFSPVQETQYF.

The CDR3 DNA reads as TGCGCCAGCAGTCACCCGGTGGAGCATACGGGGAATGAGCAGTTCTTC. This encodes CASSHPVEHTGNEQFF. V and J are TRBV23-1 and TRBJ2-1; weak D call: TRBD2 (5 bases). TRBV23-1 is designated an ORF whose function remains uncertain. Between the trimmed V and J ends, which lost 3 bases and 7 bases, there was a span of 19 bases. This CDR3 spans 16 amino acids.

The chain carries TRBV20-1 and TRBJ2-3; 7 bases align to TRBD1. This CDR3 is 14 amino acids long. With 6 bases clipped from V and 5 bases from J, the junction kept 11 bases outside the gene matches. Germline V gene data show CDR1 as DFQATT and CDR2 as SNEGSKA (reference sequence). The CDR3 nucleotides read TGCAGTGCGCCAGATGACAGGGTGATAGATACGCAGTATTTT. Translating gives CSAPDDRVIDTQYF.

This clonotype occurred a few times. The rearrangement uses TRBV7-9 and TRBJ2-1, with 7 bases aligning to TRBD2. Germline values: CDR1 SEHNR, CDR2 FQNEAQ (reference sequence). The CDR3 runs 15 residues. V lost 3 bases and J lost 5; bases outside the gene matches: 7. The CDR3 loop is CASSFSGRPNNEQFF. The CDR3 DNA follows: TGTGCCAGCAGCTTTAGCGGGCGTCCGAACAATGAGCAGTTCTTC.

This clonotype was counted many times. Mismatch with germline at one junction end may stem from a read error. This rearrangement joins TRBV12-3 or TRBV12-4 to TRBJ2-1; D call uncertain. The length of the CDR3 is 11 residues. The CDR3 reads CASSLRELEIF. The CDR3 DNA is TGTGCCAGCAGTTTGCGAGAACTGGAGATCTTC.

J is TRBJ2-5 and V is TRBV5-1; 7 bases are shared with TRBD1. Per germline, CDR1 SGHRS and CDR2 YFSETQ. The V and J ends lost 2 bases and 1 base, in that order; junction bases with no gene match: 2. The CDR3 length is 14 residues. The CDR3 loop reads CASSFTGAQETQYF. Here the CDR3 DNA reads TGCGCCAGCAGCTTTACAGGGGCCCAAGAGACCCAGTACTTC.

This clonotype was seen ten or more times. The V and J genes are TRBV7-9 and TRBJ2-2; maybe TRBD2 (5 bases). V lost 7 bases and J lost 6, with 21 bases in between. Germline CDR1 and CDR2: SEHNR and FQNEAQ (reference sequence). The CDR3 length is 16 residues. The CDR3: CASTPRGLRSSGELFF. The CDR3 DNA reads as TGTGCCAGCACCCCCCGGGGATTGAGGTCATCCGGGGAGCTGTTTTTT.

This clonotype was observed a handful of times. The gene calls are TRBV7-8 and TRBJ2-7; 7 positions match TRBD1. Per the germline V gene, CDR1 is SGHVS and CDR2 is FQNEAQ. CDR3 size: 15 residues. The V gene end was trimmed by 2 bases and the J gene end by 3 bases; junction bases not matched to a gene: 7. CDR3 sequence: CASSLMSRQGYEQYF. The CDR3 DNA is TGTGCCAGCAGCTTAATGTCGAGACAGGGCTACGAGCAGTACTTC.

The chain combines TRBV7-9 with TRBJ2-3; tentatively, D is TRBD1 (6 bases). V was pared by 8 bases and J by 0 bases, with 15 bases between. Germline V gives CDR1 SEHNR, CDR2 FQNEAQ (reference sequence). The CDR3 has 15 residues. The CDR3 is CASLIRGSSTDTQYF. The CDR3 bases are TGTGCCAGCTTAATCAGGGGATCTAGCACAGATACGCAGTATTTT.

This clonotype appeared many times. V gene TRBV28 combines with J gene TRBJ1-5; D is unresolved. Trimming cost V 1 base and J 5 bases, with 0 bases left between them. CDR3 length: 11 amino acids. Germline assignment: CDR1 MDHEN and CDR2 SYDVKM. CDR3: CASSLYQPQHF. The CDR3 DNA sequence: TGTGCCAGCAGTTTATATCAGCCCCAGCATTTT. Full variable domain (missing parts from reference TRBV28 and TRBJ1-5): DVKVTQSSRYLVKRTGEKVFLECVQDMDHENMFWYRQDPGLGLRLIYFSYDVKMKEKGDIPEGYSVSREKKERFSLILESASTNQTSMYLCASSLYQPQHFGDGTRLSIL.

This clonotype occurred many times. The chain links TRBV21-1 to TRBJ2-3. TRBV21-1 is an annotated pseudogene. CDR3 size: 15 residues. The CDR3 region is CASSKVATWGDTQYF. The CDR3, as DNA: TGTGCCAGCAGCAAAGTGGCGACTTGGGGTGATACGCAGTATTTT.

This clonotype has at least ten counts. The chain carries TRBV2 and TRBJ1-3; maybe TRBD1 (6 bases). The V gene's germline CDR1 is SNHLY and CDR2 FYNNEI. Trimming left V 2 bases short and J 2 bases short, with 10 bases between. This CDR3 comprises 15 residues. CDR3 loop: CASSEQRGTGNTIYF. CDR3 nucleotides: TGTGCCAGCAGTGAACAAAGGGGGACTGGAAACACCATATATTTT.